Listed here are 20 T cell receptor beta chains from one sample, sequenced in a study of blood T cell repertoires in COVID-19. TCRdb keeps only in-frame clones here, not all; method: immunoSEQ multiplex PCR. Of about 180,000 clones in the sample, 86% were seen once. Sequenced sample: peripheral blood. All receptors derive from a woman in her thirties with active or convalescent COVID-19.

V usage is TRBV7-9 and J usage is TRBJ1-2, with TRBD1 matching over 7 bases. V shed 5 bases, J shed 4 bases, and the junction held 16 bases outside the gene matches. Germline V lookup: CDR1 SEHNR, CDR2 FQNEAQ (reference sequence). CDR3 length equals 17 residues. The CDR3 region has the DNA TGTGCCAGCAGCCAGGGGGGACCGTCGGATTTCTTCTATGGCTACACCTTC. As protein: CASSQGGPSDFFYGYTF.

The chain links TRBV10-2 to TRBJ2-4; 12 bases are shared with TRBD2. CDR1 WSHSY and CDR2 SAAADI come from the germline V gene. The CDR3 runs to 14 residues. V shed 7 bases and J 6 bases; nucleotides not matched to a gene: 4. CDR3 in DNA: TGCGCCAGCACCTTGGGACTAGCGGGAAACATTCAGTACTTC. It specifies CASTLGLAGNIQYF.

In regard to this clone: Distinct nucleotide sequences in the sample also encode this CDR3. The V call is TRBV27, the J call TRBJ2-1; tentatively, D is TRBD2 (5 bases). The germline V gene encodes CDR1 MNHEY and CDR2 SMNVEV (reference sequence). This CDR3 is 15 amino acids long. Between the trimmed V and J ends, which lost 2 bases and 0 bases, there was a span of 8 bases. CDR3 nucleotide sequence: TGTGCCAGCAGTTTAAGTGGGAGCTCCTACAATGAGCAGTTCTTC. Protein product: CASSLSGSSYNEQFF.

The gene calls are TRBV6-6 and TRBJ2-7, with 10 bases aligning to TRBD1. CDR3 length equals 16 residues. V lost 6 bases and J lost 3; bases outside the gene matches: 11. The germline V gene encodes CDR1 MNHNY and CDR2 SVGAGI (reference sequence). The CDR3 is CASSSRVRDRGYEQYF. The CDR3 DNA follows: TGTGCCAGCAGCAGCAGAGTCCGGGACAGGGGCTACGAGCAGTACTTC.

The CDR3 spells CASSLTSDQPQHF. The CDR3 region has the DNA TGTGCCAGCAGCCTAACATCCGATCAGCCCCAGCATTTT. V is TRBV3-1 (or the pseudogene TRBV3-2) and J is TRBJ1-5; D gene ambiguous. The CDR3 has 13 amino acids. Germline-derived CDR1 and CDR2 are LGHDT and YNNKEL (reference sequence). Trimming removed 4 bases from V and 5 bases from J, with 9 bases in between.

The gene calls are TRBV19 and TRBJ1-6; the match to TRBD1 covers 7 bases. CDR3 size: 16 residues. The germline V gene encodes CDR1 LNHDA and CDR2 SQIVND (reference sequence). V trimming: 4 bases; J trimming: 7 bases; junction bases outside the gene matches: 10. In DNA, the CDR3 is TGTGCCAGTAGTAAAGTGACGACAGGGATGAATTCACCCCTCCACTTT. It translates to CASSKVTTGMNSPLHF.

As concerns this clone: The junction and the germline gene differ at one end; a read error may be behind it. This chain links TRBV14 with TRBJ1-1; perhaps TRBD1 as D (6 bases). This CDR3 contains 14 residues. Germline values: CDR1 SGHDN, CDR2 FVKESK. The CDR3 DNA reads TGTGCCAGCAGTCAAGTCAGGGGAAACACTGAAGCTTTCTTT. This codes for CASSQVRGNTEAFF.

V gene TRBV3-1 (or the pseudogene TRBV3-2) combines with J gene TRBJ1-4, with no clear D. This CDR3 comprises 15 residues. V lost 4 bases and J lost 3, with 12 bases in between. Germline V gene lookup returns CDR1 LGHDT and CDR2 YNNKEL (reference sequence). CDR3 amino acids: CASSPYGEANEKLFF. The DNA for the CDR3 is TGTGCCAGCAGCCCCTACGGGGAAGCTAATGAAAAACTGTTTTTT.

The CDR3 region has the DNA TGCGCCAGCAGCTTGAGGAGGAACACTGAAGCTTTCTTT. It specifies CASSLRRNTEAFF. The V and J genes are TRBV5-1 and TRBJ1-1; D gene unclear. CDR3 length equals 13 residues. V was shortened by 1 base and J by 1 base, with 5 bases between the two germline ends. The germline CDR1 and CDR2 sequences are SGHRS and YFSETQ.

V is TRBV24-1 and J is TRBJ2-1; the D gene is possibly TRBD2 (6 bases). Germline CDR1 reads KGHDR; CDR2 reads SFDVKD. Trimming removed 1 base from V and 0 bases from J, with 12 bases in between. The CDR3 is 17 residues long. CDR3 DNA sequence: TGTGCCACCAGTGATTTCATGGTGCGGGACTCCTACAATGAGCAGTTCTTC. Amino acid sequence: CATSDFMVRDSYNEQFF.

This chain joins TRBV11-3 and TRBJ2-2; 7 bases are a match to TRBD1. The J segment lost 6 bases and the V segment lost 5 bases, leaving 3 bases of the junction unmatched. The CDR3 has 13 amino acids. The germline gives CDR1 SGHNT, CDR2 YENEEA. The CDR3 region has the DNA TGTGCCAGCAGCCAGGGGGTGGCCGGGGAGCTGTTTTTT. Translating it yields CASSQGVAGELFF.

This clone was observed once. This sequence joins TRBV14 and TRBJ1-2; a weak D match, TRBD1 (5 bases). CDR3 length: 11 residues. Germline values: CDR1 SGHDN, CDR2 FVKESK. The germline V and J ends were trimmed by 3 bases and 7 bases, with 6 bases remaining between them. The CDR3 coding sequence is TGTGCCAGCAGCCAGGGGGGTGGCTACACCTTC. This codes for CASSQGGGYTF.

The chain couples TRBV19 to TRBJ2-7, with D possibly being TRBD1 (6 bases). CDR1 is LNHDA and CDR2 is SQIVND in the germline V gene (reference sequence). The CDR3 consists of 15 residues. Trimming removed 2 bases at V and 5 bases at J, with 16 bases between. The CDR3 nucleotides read TGTGCCAGTAGTATATCGACCAGGGGAACAAACGAGCAGTACTTC. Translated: CASSISTRGTNEQYF.

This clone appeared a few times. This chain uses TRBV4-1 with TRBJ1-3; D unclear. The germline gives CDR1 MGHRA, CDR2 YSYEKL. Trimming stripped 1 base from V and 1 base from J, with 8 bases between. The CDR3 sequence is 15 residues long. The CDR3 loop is CASSQGPGSGNTIYF. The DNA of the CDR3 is TGCGCCAGCAGCCAAGGTCCAGGTTCTGGAAACACCATATATTTT.

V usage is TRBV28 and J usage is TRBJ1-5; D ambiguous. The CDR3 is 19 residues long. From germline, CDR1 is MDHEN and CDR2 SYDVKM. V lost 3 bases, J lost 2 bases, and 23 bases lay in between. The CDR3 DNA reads TGTGCCAGCAGTTTTAAATGGAGTCCCGGACGGGGTCGCAATCAGCCCCAGCATTTT. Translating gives CASSFKWSPGRGRNQPQHF.

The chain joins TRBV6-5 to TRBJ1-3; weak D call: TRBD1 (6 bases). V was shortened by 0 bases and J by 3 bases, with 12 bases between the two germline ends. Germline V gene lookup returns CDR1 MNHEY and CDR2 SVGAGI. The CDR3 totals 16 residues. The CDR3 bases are TGTGCCAGCAGTTACTCGACAGGACCCTTTGGAAACACCATATATTTT. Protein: CASSYSTGPFGNTIYF.

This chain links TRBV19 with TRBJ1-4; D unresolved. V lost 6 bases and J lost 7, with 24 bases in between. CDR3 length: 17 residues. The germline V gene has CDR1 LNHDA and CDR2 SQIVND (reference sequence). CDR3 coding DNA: TGTGCCAGTAGCCCCAGCGGTGGACGGACCGTTCTTGAAAAACTGTTTTTT. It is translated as CASSPSGGRTVLEKLFF.

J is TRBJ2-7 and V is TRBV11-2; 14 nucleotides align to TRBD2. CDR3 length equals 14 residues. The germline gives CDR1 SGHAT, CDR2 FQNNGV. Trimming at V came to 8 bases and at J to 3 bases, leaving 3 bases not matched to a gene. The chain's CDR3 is CASAGTSGSYEQYF. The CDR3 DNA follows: TGTGCCAGCGCTGGGACTAGCGGGAGCTACGAGCAGTACTTC.

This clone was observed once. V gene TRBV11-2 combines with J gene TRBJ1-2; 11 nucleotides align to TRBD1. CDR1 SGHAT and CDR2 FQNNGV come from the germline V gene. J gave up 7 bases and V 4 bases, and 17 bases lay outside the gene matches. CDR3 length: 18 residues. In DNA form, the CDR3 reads TGTGCCAGCAGCTCAGGACAGGGGGCTCAAAGGGGGCTCGGTGGCTACACCTTC. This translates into CASSSGQGAQRGLGGYTF.

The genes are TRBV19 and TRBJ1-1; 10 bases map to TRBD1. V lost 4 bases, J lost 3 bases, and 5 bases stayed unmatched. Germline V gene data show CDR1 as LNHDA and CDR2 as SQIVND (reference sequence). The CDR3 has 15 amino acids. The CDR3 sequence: CASSTSDRGHTEAFF. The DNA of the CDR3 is TGTGCCAGTAGTACCTCAGACAGGGGGCACACTGAAGCTTTCTTT.